Each of the 5 T cell receptor beta chains below was sequenced from the same sample in a study of human T cells and chemical hapten exposure. Regarding time point: patch test 1, 2 weeks after DPC sensitization. Stated treatment: therapeutic diphenylcyclopropenone sensitization with weekly scalp DPC. TCRdb re-called the RACE reads through MiXCR, storing one row per CDR3 protein. In the table there are 180,000 or so distinct CDR3 sequences, approximately 14% of which are singletons. Sequencing was performed on whole blood, taken in connection with sensitization to the hapten diphenylcyclopropenone (DPC). These receptors were collected from a woman in her twenties or thirties with alopecia areata. Some clones in this sample may be carry-over from other donors' samples.

This clonotype occurred many times. The chain carries TRBV18 and TRBJ1-1, with TRBD1 matching over 10 bases. Germline loops: CDR1 KGHSH, CDR2 LQKENI. CDR3 length: 14 amino acids. With V trimmed by 6 bases and J by 5 bases, 6 bases remained unmatched. The chain's CDR3 is CASSRGQGNTEAFF. In nucleotides, the CDR3 is TGTGCCAGCTCCCGGGGACAGGGGAATACTGAAGCTTTCTTT. Full variable domain (rest looked up from reference TRBV18 and TRBJ1-1): NAGVMQNPRHLVRRRGQEARLRCSPMKGHSHVYWYRQLPEEGLKFMVYLQKENIIDESGMPKERFSAEFPKEGPSILRIQQVVRGDSAAYFCASSRGQGNTEAFFGQGTRLTVV.

This sequence joins TRBV28 and TRBJ2-7, with D possibly TRBD1 on 6 matching bases. CDR1 is MDHEN and CDR2 is SYDVKM in the germline V gene. The length of the CDR3 is 12 residues. The ends were cut back, 6 bases at V and 6 bases at J, with 12 bases in the middle. The CDR3 loop reads CASSRQDSEQYF. CDR3 coding DNA: TGTGCCAGCAGCCGACAGGACAGCGAGCAGTACTTC. The variable domain in full, with the rest retrieved from reference TRBV28 and TRBJ2-7, is DVKVTQSSRYLVKRTGEKVFLECVQDMDHENMFWYRQDPGLGLRLIYFSYDVKMKEKGDIPEGYSVSREKKERFSLILESASTNQTSMYLCASSRQDSEQYFGPGTRLTVT.

The chain employs TRBV7-9 and TRBJ1-1; 9 bases match TRBD1. The junction had 9 bases not matched to a gene; V was cut back by 5 bases and J by 5 bases. CDR1 and CDR2 (germline): SEHNR, FQNEAQ (reference sequence). The CDR3 is 15 amino acids. The CDR3 DNA follows: TGTGCCAGCAGCCAAGGGGACAGGGAAAGAACTGAAGCTTTCTTT. Translating it yields CASSQGDRERTEAFF.

J is TRBJ2-7 and V is TRBV5-1; no firm D call. Trimming shortened V by 0 bases and J by 2 bases, and 6 bases separated the two germline ends. The germline V gene has CDR1 SGHRS and CDR2 YFSETQ. The CDR3 length is 13 residues. The CDR3 bases are TGCGCCAGCAGCTTGGTGGCAGCCTACGAGCAGTACTTC. It translates to CASSLVAAYEQYF.

The V and J genes are TRBV5-1 and TRBJ2-1, with 7 bases fitting TRBD2. This CDR3 contains 16 residues. In germline, CDR1 is SGHRS, CDR2 YFSETQ. V was pared by 0 bases and J by 4 bases, with 7 bases of the junction left unmatched. The CDR3 reads CASSLDSAGEYNEQFF. In nucleotides, the CDR3 is TGCGCCAGCAGCTTGGATTCTGCGGGGGAGTACAATGAGCAGTTCTTC.